The entry below gives a single T cell receptor (beta chain) sequence along with its context. Its cognate antigen has yet to be identified. No much larger clone exists at a distance of one base, and base qualities are not known. These data belong to a study of T-cell memory formation after mild COVID-19 (dated by TCRdb to about 2021). Broadly, across the study: TCR sequence clusters from the two donors were largely donor specific. In a couple of donors, T-cell clones that expanded and contracted after mild COVID-19 were followed by sequencing TCRalpha and TCRbeta repertoires longitudinally. The cohort comprised two young, previously healthy adult volunteers, one female and one male.

Sequenced on an Illumina NovaSeq 6000. TCRalpha and TCRbeta cDNA libraries were built by 5'RACE with constant-segment primers, adding sample barcodes and unique molecular identifiers. RNA was extracted from every sample with Trizol reagent. Libraries were amplified in two PCR steps, with a second sample barcode and Illumina TruSeq adapters added in the second step. The libraries were sequenced on an Illumina NovaSeq using 2 x 150 bp paired-end reads. Concerning the study's data processing: Reads were demultiplexed and collapsed into UMI-guided consensus sequences with migec v1.2.7. With mixcr v2.1.11, UMI consensuses were aligned to TRA and TRB V and J templates and assembled into clonotypes. Clonotypes were classified as expanded or contracted when called significant by both edgeR and NoisET, with noise models trained on biological replicates. For edgeR calls, a false discovery rate-adjusted p below 0.01 and a log2 fold-change threshold of 1 were applied. As an exploratory analysis of dynamics, max-normalized trajectories of the 1000 most abundant clonotypes were examined by PCA with hierarchical clustering. Separately sequenced CD4+ and CD8+ repertoires were used to assign a CD4 or CD8 phenotype to each responding clone. TCRdb passed the public sequencing reads through fastp at Q25 and MiXCR, retaining productive beta sequences. Here each entry gathers all rows of one CDR3 protein and keeps the most common genes and DNA. The V and J calls shown here were made by TCRdb, not taken from the authors' results. Within this sample are about 500,000 distinct CDR3 sequences, with roughly 22% of them counted one time only. The biggest ten clones account for 9.5% to 15% of the sample.

Broad study findings and their caveats: Clones contracting from day 15 to 85 had balanced CD4/CD8 phenotypes, while a second wave expanding from day 15 to 37 was biased towards CD4+. Contracting CD4+ clones were located mainly in the CM and EM memory subsets, whereas CD8+ clones were found to be enriched in EMRA. Some responding clones were detected in pre-infection memory, suggesting pre-existing cross-reactive memory T cells joined the SARS-CoV-2 response. Only a couple of mild cases were covered in the study, and larger cohorts including severe cases with pre-infection samples were considered necessary. The second-wave clones that peaked on day 37 were not confirmed to be SARS-CoV-2 specific.

Ficoll-Paque density gradient centrifugation was used to isolate PBMCs. V and J lose 1 base and 6 bases, and a span of 6 bases separates them. From the germline V gene (reference sequence), CDR1 is MNHNY and CDR2 is SVGAGI. Including cysteine and phenylalanine, the CDR3 has 13 amino acids. Only the CDR3 DNA stays, 39 bases, in frame from base 1. The chain is encoded by TRBV6-6 joined to TRBJ2-2; there is no confident call for the D gene. Material: PBMCs or a T cell subset sorted from them (not recorded which). The clonotype originates from an adult woman who had mild COVID-19 (a few samples of this study predate the infection). The sample titles of this study are shuffled in the database, so cell type and time point are left out; the donor was told from shared clones. The CDR3 protein: CASSYLAPGELFF. The nucleotide sequence reads TGTGCCAGCAGTTACTTGGCCCCCGGGGAGCTGTTTTTT.